Listed here are 6 T cell receptor beta chains from one sample, sequenced in a study of memory B cells and T cells in multiple sclerosis. Separate sequencing covered autoproliferating (CFSE-dim) and non-proliferating (CFSE-high) T cells from stimulus-free culture. Pooled replicate wells came from approximately 5x10^7 CFSE-labeled PBMCs cultured approximately seven days without stimulus. No antigen is known for these receptors. Repertoires were generated with immunoSEQ multiplex PCR, while TCRdb's copy carries only in-frame clones and drops some. The sample has 40,000 to 50,000 clones, roughly four fifths seen once. Source material: PBMCs from blood kept in culture. Receptors were obtained from a human donor with multiple sclerosis.

This clone was observed a handful of times. The rearrangement joins TRBV10-2 to TRBJ1-3, with D unclear. The CDR3 loop spans 12 amino acids. V lost 7 bases, J lost 4 bases, and 8 bases lay in between. Per the germline V gene, CDR1 is WSHSY and CDR2 is SAAADI. The CDR3: CASKGRGNTIYF. The CDR3 DNA reads as TGCGCCAGCAAAGGGAGGGGAAACACCATATATTTT.

The chain combines TRBV10-3 with TRBJ2-1; D unresolved. Looked up from germline, CDR1 is ENHRY and CDR2 is SYGVKD. V dropped 0 bases and J dropped 4 bases, with 4 bases sitting between them. The CDR3 has 13 residues. Here the CDR3 DNA reads TGTGCCATCAGTGAGTCGGGATACAATGAGCAGTTCTTC. Its protein is CAISESGYNEQFF.

The rearrangement links TRBV4-3 to TRBJ2-2; D is perhaps TRBD1 (6 bases). CDR1 and CDR2 from the germline V gene are LGHNA and YSLEER. The CDR3 totals 16 residues. The V gene lost 2 bases and the J gene lost 6 bases, with 16 bases spanning the gap. CDR3 DNA: TGCGCCAGCAGCCAATATGGGGGCGCAGGAGCCGGGGAGCTGTTTTTT. Translation gives CASSQYGGAGAGELFF.

This chain joins TRBV10-3 and TRBJ1-2; TRBD1 matches 10 bases. The germline V gene encodes CDR1 ENHRY and CDR2 SYGVKD. The CDR3 runs 15 residues. The junction had 7 bases not matched to a gene; V was cut back by 2 bases and J by 7 bases. CDR3 nucleotides: TGTGCCATCAGTGAGAGGGGGACAGGGGTTGGTGGCTACACCTTC. It translates to CAISERGTGVGGYTF.

As to this clone: Germline is not matched at one junction end, which may reflect a read error. The chain uses TRBV7-9 and TRBJ2-7; D is tentatively TRBD1 or TRBD2 (5 bases each). Looked up from germline, CDR1 is SEHNR and CDR2 is FQNEAQ (reference sequence). The CDR3 loop spans 15 amino acids. The CDR3: CASSVAGTVSYEQYF. The CDR3 region has the DNA TGTGCCAGCAGCGTAGCCGGGACCGTGTCCTACGAGCAGTACTTC.

The chain links TRBV28 to TRBJ1-6; D uncertain. This CDR3 is built from 13 residues. Germline V lookup: CDR1 MDHEN, CDR2 SYDVKM. V lost 5 bases and J lost 5, with 7 bases in between. The CDR3 bases are TGTGCCAGCAGTCCTCTAGATAATTCACCCCTCCACTTT. Its translation: CASSPLDNSPLHF.